These 25 T cell receptor beta chains share one sample of origin, sequenced in a study of OX40 agonist ivuxolimab in advanced cancers. Profiling relied on immunoSEQ multiplex PCR, and the TCRdb table lists in-frame clones only, not all of them. Of about 69,000 clones listed, 75% to 90% were seen once; the top ten hold roughly 6.5%. The specimen comprised CD4+ or CD8+ T cells sorted from blood, sampled in a trial of the OX40 agonist ivuxolimab. These receptors came from an adult with an advanced solid tumor such as melanoma, head and neck, liver or kidney cancer.

The V and J genes are TRBV9 and TRBJ2-7, with D tentatively TRBD1 or TRBD2 (5 bases each). From germline, CDR1 is SGDLS and CDR2 YYNGEE. The ends were cut back, 4 bases at V and 4 bases at J, with 27 bases in the middle. The CDR3 contains 18 residues. CDR3 region: CASSPRAGFDYGGYEQYF. DNA of the CDR3: TGTGCCAGCAGCCCCCGGGCAGGGTTTGATTATGGGGGTTACGAGCAGTACTTC.

This clone was seen once. This chain links TRBV19 with TRBJ1-5; D might be TRBD1 (6 bases). The V gene lost 5 bases and the J gene lost 0 bases, with 20 bases spanning the gap. CDR1 and CDR2 (germline): LNHDA, SQIVND (reference sequence). The length of the CDR3 is 18 residues. The CDR3: CASSSPPGTQYSNQPQHF. The CDR3 DNA follows: TGTGCCAGTAGTTCCCCCCCCGGGACACAGTATAGCAATCAGCCCCAGCATTTT. The full variable domain, completed using reference TRBV19 and TRBJ1-5, is DGGITQSPKYLFRKEGQNVTLSCEQNLNHDAMYWYRQDPGQGLRLIYYSQIVNDFQKGDIAEGYSVSREKKESFPLTVTSAQKNPTAFYLCASSSPPGTQYSNQPQHFGDGTRLSIL.

J is TRBJ1-1 and V is TRBV10-3; TRBD1 matches at 7 bases. This CDR3 is 18 amino acids long. Germline CDR1 and CDR2: ENHRY and SYGVKD. The V and J ends lost 0 bases and 0 bases, in that order; junction bases with no gene match: 10. This CDR3 reads CAISESHMTGIMNTEAFF. CDR3 DNA sequence: TGTGCCATCAGTGAGTCGCATATGACAGGGATCATGAACACTGAAGCTTTCTTT.

J is TRBJ1-4 and V is TRBV15; no definite D call. Trimming took 2 bases from V and 0 from J, leaving 13 bases between them. The CDR3 has 17 residues. Looked up from germline, CDR1 is LNHNV and CDR2 is YYDKDF (reference sequence). CDR3 sequence reads: CATSRIGMAATNEKLFF. The CDR3 DNA follows: TGTGCCACCAGCAGAATCGGGATGGCTGCAACTAATGAAAAACTGTTTTTT.

This chain uses TRBV28 with TRBJ2-7, with no clear D. This CDR3 region has 11 residues. In germline, CDR1 is MDHEN, CDR2 SYDVKM. V was clipped by 3 bases and J by 5 bases, with 5 bases between them. The CDR3 sequence: CASSFSNEQYF. In nucleotides, the CDR3 is TGTGCCAGCAGTTTCTCAAACGAGCAGTACTTC.

The rearrangement uses TRBV4-2 and TRBJ1-6; 7 bases match TRBD1. The length of the CDR3 is 17 residues. With 0 bases clipped from V and 1 base from J, the junction kept 3 bases outside the gene matches. From germline, CDR1 is LGHNA and CDR2 YNFKEQ. CDR3 protein: CASSQDAGGSYNSPLHF. CDR3 in DNA: TGTGCCAGCAGCCAAGACGCAGGGGGATCCTATAATTCACCCCTCCACTTT.

This chain links TRBV4-3 with TRBJ2-1; 12 bases line up with TRBD2. The CDR3 consists of 21 residues. The V gene's germline CDR1 is LGHNA and CDR2 YSLEER. The junction had 14 bases not matched to a gene; V was cut back by 0 bases and J by 2 bases. CDR3 residues: CASSQDGPSGGASVAYNEQFF. The DNA for the CDR3 is TGCGCCAGCAGCCAAGATGGTCCTAGCGGGGGGGCCTCAGTAGCCTACAATGAGCAGTTCTTC.

The chain couples TRBV5-8 to TRBJ1-2; TRBD1 matches 11 bases. From germline, CDR1 is SGHTS and CDR2 YDEGEE. The CDR3 contains 15 residues. V gave up 0 bases and J gave up 8 bases; unmatched junction bases: 6. The CDR3 loop is CASSLEDRGLDGYTF. The CDR3 DNA follows: TGTGCCAGCAGCTTGGAGGACAGGGGGCTGGACGGCTACACCTTC.

The genes are TRBV5-5 and TRBJ2-7; 12 bases map to TRBD2. CDR1 and CDR2 (germline): SGHKS, YYEKEE (reference sequence). CDR3 length: 17 amino acids. Trimming removed 0 bases from V and 4 bases from J; junction bases left unmatched: 8. The CDR3 DNA reads TGTGCCAGCAGCTTGGCCGAAGTGCTAGCGGGAGGGTACGAGCAGTACTTC. This encodes CASSLAEVLAGGYEQYF.

The rearrangement links TRBV6-5 to TRBJ2-5, with D uncertain. Judging by the DNA end, TRBJ2-7 fits better; the J call may be wrong. Germline V lookup: CDR1 MNHEY, CDR2 SVGAGI. The CDR3 is 13 residues long. For the CDR3, the DNA is TGTGCCAGCAGCCTCACACAAAACTACGAGCAGTACTTC. It yields the protein CASSLTQNYEQYF.

The V and J genes are TRBV10-3 and TRBJ2-7; D may be TRBD1 (5 bases). Trimming pared 2 bases from V and 3 bases from J, leaving 11 bases between. Germline V gene lookup returns CDR1 ENHRY and CDR2 SYGVKD. This CDR3 is 14 amino acids long. Written as DNA, the CDR3 is TGTGCCATCAGTGAGGTGGGGCAGGGCTACGAGCAGTACTTC. Protein product: CAISEVGQGYEQYF.

A few counts support this clone. J is TRBJ2-2 and V is TRBV4-2; D uncertain. The CDR3 spans 14 residues. V was pared by 3 bases and J by 2 bases, with 7 bases between. Per the germline V gene, CDR1 is LGHNA and CDR2 is YNFKEQ. The CDR3 DNA is TGTGCCAGCAGCCAGACTGACAACACCGGGGAGCTGTTTTTT. This encodes CASSQTDNTGELFF.

The gene calls are TRBV27 and TRBJ2-7, with D perhaps TRBD2 (6 bases). The CDR3 covers 16 residues. Germline assignment: CDR1 MNHEY and CDR2 SMNVEV (reference sequence). The germline V and J ends were trimmed by 0 bases and 0 bases, with 12 bases remaining between them. CDR3 sequence: CASSLSYGSSSYEQYF. The CDR3 DNA reads TGTGCCAGCAGTTTATCGTACGGGAGCAGCTCCTACGAGCAGTACTTC.

The V and J genes are TRBV6-6 and TRBJ2-2; 11 bases line up with TRBD2. Per the germline V gene, CDR1 is MNHNY and CDR2 is SVGAGI (reference sequence). V lost 3 bases to trimming and J lost 7 bases; unmatched junction nucleotides: 7. The CDR3 contains 16 residues. This CDR3 is CASSYIAGGQNGELFF. The CDR3, as DNA: TGTGCCAGCAGTTATATAGCGGGGGGGCAAAACGGGGAGCTGTTTTTT.

The CDR3 sequence is CSVDLAGGGPNEQFF. In DNA, the CDR3 is TGCAGCGTGGACTTAGCGGGAGGGGGCCCCAATGAGCAGTTCTTC. This rearrangement joins TRBV29-1 to TRBJ2-1; 11 bases map to TRBD2. V gave up 6 bases and J gave up 6 bases; unmatched junction bases: 10. The CDR3 sequence is 15 residues long. The V gene's germline CDR1 is SQVTM and CDR2 ANQGSEA.

The J gene is TRBJ2-3, the V gene TRBV28, with 12 bases aligning to TRBD2. V trimming: 6 bases; J trimming: 5 bases; junction bases outside the gene matches: 6. Per the germline V gene, CDR1 is MDHEN and CDR2 is SYDVKM. The CDR3 is made up of 15 amino acids. CDR3: CASRRLAGVVDTQYF. The DNA of the CDR3 is TGTGCCAGCAGACGACTAGCGGGAGTTGTAGATACGCAGTATTTT.

The gene calls are TRBV13 and TRBJ2-1, with TRBD2 matching over 11 bases. CDR1 and CDR2 from the germline V gene are PRHDT and FYEKMQ (reference sequence). CDR3 length: 15 residues. V dropped 5 bases and J dropped 7; count of bases not matched to a gene: 7. The CDR3 sequence is CASSLGLAAENEQFF. The CDR3 nucleotides are TGTGCCAGCAGCCTGGGACTAGCGGCCGAGAATGAGCAGTTCTTC.

V gene TRBV4-3 combines with J gene TRBJ2-7, with 10 positions matching TRBD1. CDR3 size: 16 residues. Looked up from germline, CDR1 is LGHNA and CDR2 is YSLEER. With V trimmed by 3 bases and J by 1 base, 6 bases remained unmatched. CDR3: CASSHSGTGDSYEQYF. The DNA for the CDR3 is TGCGCCAGCAGCCACAGCGGGACAGGGGATTCCTACGAGCAGTACTTC.

The chain recombines TRBV29-1 with TRBJ2-3; TRBD2 agrees at 7 bases. Germline V CDR1 and CDR2: SQVTM, ANQGSEA. This CDR3 is built from 16 residues. V gave up 3 bases and J gave up 2 bases; unmatched junction bases: 11. CDR3 amino acids: CSVDRPTSETTDTQYF. The CDR3 coding sequence is TGCAGCGTTGACCGCCCCACTAGCGAGACCACAGATACGCAGTATTTT.

The chain uses TRBV27 and TRBJ1-4; 8 nucleotides match TRBD1. V shed 1 base and J 7 bases; nucleotides not matched to a gene: 2. Germline V gives CDR1 MNHEY, CDR2 SMNVEV (reference sequence). The CDR3 contains 14 residues. CDR3 residues: CASSLYQGAEKLFF. The CDR3 coding sequence is TGTGCCAGCAGTTTATACCAGGGGGCTGAAAAACTGTTTTTT. Looking up the rest from reference TRBV27 and TRBJ1-4 gives the full variable domain: EAQVTQNPRYLITVTGKKLTVTCSQNMNHEYMSWYRQDPGLGLRQIYYSMNVEVTDKGDVPEGYKVSRKEKRNFPLILESPSPNQTSLYFCASSLYQGAEKLFFGSGTQLSVL.

The genes are TRBV5-4 and TRBJ1-2, with TRBD1 identical over 8 bases. The CDR3 covers 15 residues. V lost 0 bases and J lost 6; bases outside the gene matches: 7. Germline-derived CDR1 and CDR2 are SGHNT and YYREEE (reference sequence). The CDR3 loop is CASSLAGGGKNGYTF. The CDR3 DNA reads as TGTGCCAGCAGCTTGGCAGGGGGCGGTAAGAATGGCTACACCTTC.

This chain connects TRBV6-5 to TRBJ2-2; 10 positions match TRBD2. Germline CDR1 and CDR2: MNHEY and SVGAGI. The CDR3 has 15 amino acids. V was pared by 7 bases and J by 4 bases, with 6 bases of the junction left unmatched. Here the CDR3 reads CASTSVAGGTGELFF. Written as DNA, the CDR3 is TGTGCCAGCACTTCTGTAGCGGGAGGCACCGGGGAGCTGTTTTTT.

The chain has TRBV4-3 and TRBJ1-5, with 10 bases fitting TRBD1. CDR1 is LGHNA and CDR2 is YSLEER in the germline V gene. V lost 4 bases to trimming and J lost 3 bases; unmatched junction nucleotides: 3. CDR3 length: 15 amino acids. The CDR3 DNA follows: TGCGCCAGCAGCCCGGGACAGGGGAACAATCAGCCCCAGCATTTT. Amino acids: CASSPGQGNNQPQHF.

This sequence joins TRBV11-3 and TRBJ2-1; TRBD1 aligns across 12 bases. This CDR3 region has 16 residues. From germline, CDR1 is SGHNT and CDR2 YENEEA. J lost 9 bases, V lost 1 base, and 7 bases had no gene match. The CDR3 DNA follows: TGTGCCAGCAGCTTAGCTATCCGGGACAGGGGGCGTGAGCAGTTCTTC. Its translation is CASSLAIRDRGREQFF.

The genes are TRBV27 and TRBJ2-7; possibly TRBD1 for D (6 bases). The V gene lost 5 bases and the J gene lost 0 bases, with 14 bases spanning the gap. Germline CDR1 is MNHEY and CDR2 is SMNVEV (reference sequence). The CDR3 loop spans 15 amino acids. The CDR3 region is CASSQIGQSSYEQYF. The CDR3 DNA sequence: TGTGCCAGCAGTCAAATTGGACAGAGCTCCTACGAGCAGTACTTC.